This entry lists 14 T cell receptor beta chains sequenced from one sample in a study of T cells in women clearing cervical HPV infection. Measured with immunoSEQ multiplex PCR; TCRdb has only the in-frame clones, and not every one. There are around 30,000 clones in the sample, with about 6.8% held by the top ten. Sequenced material: blood buffy coat. These receptors all stem from a woman between 18 and 70 years old with a cervical HPV16 infection that either progressed to CIN3+ or cleared (not recorded which).

A word on this clone: Read coverage stops 3 residues before the CDR3 terminus; the germline J gene supplies the remainder. The J gene is TRBJ2-7, the V gene TRBV7-2, with a possible D match to TRBD1 (5 bases). V gave up 5 bases and J gave up 0 bases, with 8 bases separating them. Per the germline V gene, CDR1 is SGHTA and CDR2 is FQGNSA. There are 13 residues in the CDR3. The sequenced part of the CDR3 DNA is TGTGCCAGCAGCCGACAGAGCTCCTACGAG. Its translation: CASSRQSSYE. The entire CDR3 is CASSRQSSYEQYF.

For this clone: The CDR3 extends 3 residues past the end of the read, so its final part is completed from the germline J gene. The genes are TRBV7-6 and TRBJ2-4, with TRBD2 identical over 7 bases. Germline V CDR1 and CDR2: SGHVS, FNYEAQ. With 4 bases clipped from V and 8 bases from J, the junction kept 5 bases outside the gene matches. The CDR3 is 13 amino acids. CDR3: CASSSGGLDIQYF. The sequenced part of the CDR3 DNA is TGTGCCAGCAGCTCCGGGGGGTTAGACATT.

Of note for this clone: The read stops 3 residues short of the end of the CDR3; the missing end is completed from the germline J gene. The genes are TRBV30 and TRBJ2-1, with 11 bases identical to TRBD2. Germline V lookup: CDR1 GTSNPN, CDR2 SVGIG (reference sequence). The ends lost 4 bases at V and 4 bases at J; junction bases unmatched: 6. The CDR3 runs to 15 residues. CDR3 DNA, as far as it was read: TGTGCCTGGACCAGACTAGCGGGAAGGTACAATGAG. Protein product: CAWTRLAGRYNE. The CDR3 reads in full as CAWTRLAGRYNEQFF.

In regard to this clone: The sequence runs out 3 residues before the end of the CDR3; the remainder is reconstructed from the germline J gene. The genes are TRBV7-8 and TRBJ2-3; the match to TRBD1 covers 9 bases. The CDR3 runs to 16 residues. CDR1 is SGHVS, CDR2 FQNEAQ, per germline. Incomplete CDR3 DNA: TGTGCCAGCAGTTCGAGAAACAGGGGGCCCCAAGAGACG. Translated, it gives CASSSRNRGPQET. The complete CDR3 sequence is CASSSRNRGPQETQYF. Full variable domain (outside the CDR3, taken from reference TRBV7-8 and TRBJ2-3): GAGVSQSPRYKVAKRGQDVALRCDPISGHVSLFWYQQALGQGPEFLTYFQNEAQLDKSGLPSDRFFAERPEGSVSTLKIQRTQQEDSAVYLCASSSRNRGPQETQYFGPGTRLTVL.

On this clone: The read comes to an end 3 residues before the CDR3 does, leaving the germline J gene to fill in the end. The chain couples TRBV2 to TRBJ1-5; D is undetermined. Trimming took off 1 base at V and 7 bases at J, with 8 bases between the two ends. The CDR3 has 13 residues. CDR1 is SNHLY and CDR2 is FYNNEI in the germline V gene. This chain's CDR3 is CASSEGQAQPQHF. The CDR3 DNA, read in part, is TGTGCCAGCAGTGAAGGTCAGGCCCAGCCC.

Worth noting for this clone: The read is 3 residues too short to cover the CDR3 end, so that end is filled in from the germline J gene. The rearrangement joins TRBV30 to TRBJ1-1, with D perhaps TRBD1 (5 bases). Trimming removed 8 bases from V and 1 base from J, with 8 bases in between. The CDR3 is made up of 11 amino acids. In germline, CDR1 is GTSNPN, CDR2 SVGIG (reference sequence). The sequenced part of the CDR3 DNA is TGTGCCGGTACAGGGAACACTGAA. It encodes CAGTGNTE. The entire CDR3 sequence reads CAGTGNTEAFF. Filled out from reference TRBV30 and TRBJ1-1, the complete variable domain reads SQTIHQWPATLVQPVGSPLSLECTVEGTSNPNLYWYRQAAGRGLQLLFYSVGIGQISSEVPQNLSASRPQDRQFILSSKKLLLSDSGFYLCAGTGNTEAFFGQGTRLTVV.

Remarks on this clone: Read data end 3 residues before the CDR3 end; the end is taken from the germline J gene. The V call is TRBV19, the J call TRBJ2-3; the D gene is possibly TRBD1 (5 bases). In germline, CDR1 is LNHDA, CDR2 SQIVND (reference sequence). This CDR3 contains 13 residues. Incomplete CDR3 DNA: TGTGCCAGTAGTAGACAGCTATTAGAGACG. Its translation is CASSRQLLET. The full CDR3 reads CASSRQLLETQYF.

This CDR3 is CASSYGGTNTGELFF. The DNA read from the CDR3 is TGCGCCAGCAGCTACGGGGGTACGAACACCGGGGAG. The rearrangement joins TRBV5-1 to TRBJ2-2, with TRBD2 as a possible D gene (6 bases). The CDR3 end falls 3 residues outside the read, so it is completed with the germline J gene. Germline CDR1 reads SGHRS; CDR2 reads YFSETQ. V lost 3 bases to trimming and J lost 0 bases, with 9 bases between them. The CDR3 totals 15 residues. Variable domain in full (rest from reference TRBV5-1 and TRBJ2-2): KAGVTQTPRYLIKTRGQQVTLSCSPISGHRSVSWYQQTPGQGLQFLFEYFSETQRNKGNFPGRFSGRQFSNSRSEMNVSTLELGDSALYLCASSYGGTNTGELFFGEGSRLTVL.

About this clone: The junction differs from germline at one of its ends, possibly a read error. Sequencing ends 3 residues short of the CDR3 end; the germline J gene provides the rest. This sample includes further DNA sequences coding for the same CDR3. The chain employs TRBV30 and TRBJ1-3, with 8 bases matching TRBD1. The V gene's germline CDR1 is GTSNPN and CDR2 SVGIG (reference sequence). The CDR3 is 15 amino acids. The covered CDR3 bases are TGTGCCTGGAGTCGAGGACAGGGCTCTGGAAACACA. It encodes CAWSRGQGSGNT. The whole CDR3 region reads CAWSRGQGSGNTIYF.

In the case of this clone: The CDR3 goes on 3 residues after the read ends, and that part is filled in from the germline J gene. The chain links TRBV12-5 to TRBJ1-5; perhaps TRBD1 as D (6 bases). Trimming shortened V by 5 bases and J by 0 bases, and 11 bases separated the two germline ends. The CDR3 has 15 amino acids. Germline-derived CDR1 and CDR2 are LGHNT and FRNRAP. The DNA read from the CDR3 is TGTGCTAGTGGTCCCGGGACATATAGCAATCAGCCC. Its protein product is CASGPGTYSNQP. From start to end, the CDR3 is CASGPGTYSNQPQHF.

A remark on this clone: The CDR3 extends 3 residues past the end of the read, so its final part is completed from the germline J gene. The chain is built from TRBV20-1 and TRBJ1-6, with TRBD1 matching over 8 bases. The CDR3 consists of 17 residues. Losses at the gene ends were 7 bases for V and 10 bases for J; bases not matched to a gene: 21. Germline lookup yields CDR1 DFQATT and CDR2 SNEGSKA (reference sequence). CDR3 DNA (partial): TGCAGTGTTATTCTAGTAGGACGGACAACAGGGGGGTCACCC. This translates into CSVILVGRTTGGSP. The whole CDR3 reads CSVILVGRTTGGSPLHF.

Notes on this clone: The read comes to an end 3 residues before the CDR3 does, leaving the germline J gene to fill in the end. This rearrangement joins TRBV20-1 to TRBJ2-3; TRBD2 agrees at 9 bases. Germline V CDR1 and CDR2: DFQATT, SNEGSKA (reference sequence). V dropped 0 bases and J dropped 7; count of bases not matched to a gene: 8. This CDR3 spans 15 amino acids. CDR3 DNA (partial): TGCAGTGCTAGAGATCAGCGGGAGGAAACAAATACG. Protein: CSARDQREETNT. The whole CDR3 region reads CSARDQREETNTQYF.

With regard to this clone: The read is 3 residues too short to cover the CDR3 end, so that end is filled in from the germline J gene. The rearrangement links TRBV5-1 to TRBJ2-5; 9 positions agree with TRBD2. The CDR3 has 17 residues. With 4 bases clipped from V and 3 bases from J, the junction kept 13 bases outside the gene matches. CDR1 is SGHRS and CDR2 is YFSETQ in the germline V gene. The CDR3 sequence: CASSLASWREGEETQYF. The sequenced CDR3 bases are TGCGCCAGCAGCCTAGCTTCCTGGCGGGAGGGCGAAGAGACC.

Regarding this clone: The missing CDR3 end, 3 residues past where the read stops, is filled in from the germline J gene. V and J are TRBV29-1 and TRBJ2-5; D not certain. Germline lookup yields CDR1 SQVTM and CDR2 ANQGSEA. This CDR3 is built from 13 residues. Trimming took off 1 base at V and 5 bases at J, with 11 bases between the two ends. The part of the CDR3 DNA that was read is TGCAGCGTTGAAGCACCCAGTCAGGAGACC. Its translation is CSVEAPSQET. The full CDR3 is CSVEAPSQETQYF.